This record covers a single T cell receptor (beta chain). This specimen belongs to a study of blood T cell repertoires in COVID-19. Study context: Spain, Italy and the United States supplied samples that represented acute and convalescent COVID-19. The cDNA or gDNA used as material had been derived from T cells, B-cell-depleted T cells, or PBMCs.

Data came from immunoSEQ multiplex PCR; TCRdb stores just in-frame clones and leaves some out. The data hold around 140,000 clones, with more than 70% observed a single time. CDR3 length: 14 amino acids. The V gene's germline CDR1 is GTSNPN and CDR2 SVGIG (reference sequence). Trimming cost V 3 bases and J 6 bases; bases outside gene matches: 4. This receptor was obtained from a man in his 60s with acute or convalescent COVID-19. What was sequenced was peripheral blood. This chain connects TRBV30 to TRBJ2-2, with 10 nucleotides matching TRBD2. The chain's CDR3 is CAWRLAGAPGELFF. The CDR3, as DNA: TGTGCCTGGAGGCTAGCGGGAGCCCCCGGGGAGCTGTTTTTT. Combining the CDR3 with reference TRBV30 and TRBJ2-2 gives the whole variable domain SQTIHQWPATLVQPVGSPLSLECTVEGTSNPNLYWYRQAAGRGLQLLFYSVGIGQISSEVPQNLSASRPQDRQFILSSKKLLLSDSGFYLCAWRLAGAPGELFFGEGSRLTVL.